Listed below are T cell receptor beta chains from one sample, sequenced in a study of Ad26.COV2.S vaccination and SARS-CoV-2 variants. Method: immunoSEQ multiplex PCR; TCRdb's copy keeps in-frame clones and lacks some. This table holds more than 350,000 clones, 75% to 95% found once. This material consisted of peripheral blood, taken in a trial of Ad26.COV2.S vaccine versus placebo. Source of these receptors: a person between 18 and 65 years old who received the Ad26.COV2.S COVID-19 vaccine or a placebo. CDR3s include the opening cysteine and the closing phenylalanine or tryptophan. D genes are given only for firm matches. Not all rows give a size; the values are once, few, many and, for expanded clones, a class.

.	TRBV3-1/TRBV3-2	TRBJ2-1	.	TGTGCCAGCAGCCAATCGGTTGGCGGGGCGAATGAGCAGTTCTTC	CASSQSVGGANEQFF
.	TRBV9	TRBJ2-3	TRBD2	TGTGCCAGCAGCGTTGGAGCGGGAGGGGGAGATACGCAGTATTTT	CASSVGAGGGDTQYF
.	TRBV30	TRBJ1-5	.	TGTGCCTGGAGTGTCCCGGGTGGCCAGCCCCAGCATTTT	CAWSVPGGQPQHF
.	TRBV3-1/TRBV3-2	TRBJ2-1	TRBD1	TGTGCCAGCAGCCGAGGACAGGGCTCCTACAATGAGCAGTTCTTC	CASSRGQGSYNEQFF
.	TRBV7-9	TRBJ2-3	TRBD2	TGTGCCAGCAGCTTAGCAGCGGGAGTCTTCACAGATACGCAGTATTTT	CASSLAAGVFTDTQYF
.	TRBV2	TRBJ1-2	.	TGTGCCAGCAGTGAACTCCCCGGAGTAGGTGGCTACACCTTC	CASSELPGVGGYTF
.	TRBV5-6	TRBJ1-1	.	TGTGCCAGCAGCCTCCGGGGGGCAGCCGAAGCTTTCTTT	CASSLRGAAEAFF
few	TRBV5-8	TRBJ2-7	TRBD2	TGTGCCAGCAGCTTGAGACTAGCGGGAGTTTCCTCCTACGAGCAGTACTTC	CASSLRLAGVSSYEQYF
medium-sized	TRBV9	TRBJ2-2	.	TGTGCCAGCAGCGTAGTCAGTAACCCGAACACCGGGGAGCTGTTTTTT	CASSVVSNPNTGELFF
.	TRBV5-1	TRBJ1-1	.	TGCGCCAGCAGCCGACCGGCGGGAGAGGAAGCTTTCTTT	CASSRPAGEEAFF
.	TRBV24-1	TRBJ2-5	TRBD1	TGTGCCACCAGTCCTGGGACAGGGAGGCTCCAAGAGACCCAGTACTTC	CATSPGTGRLQETQYF
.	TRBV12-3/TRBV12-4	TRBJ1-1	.	TGTGCCAGCAGTTTCGGGCAGGTTATCGAAGCTTTCTTT	CASSFGQVIEAFF
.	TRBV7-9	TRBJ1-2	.	TGTGCCAGCAGGTTTACCTATGGCTACACCTTC	CASRFTYGYTF
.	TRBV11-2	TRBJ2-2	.	TGTGCCAGCAGCTTAGACGGGGTCGGGATTTACACCGGGGAGCTGTTTTTT	CASSLDGVGIYTGELFF
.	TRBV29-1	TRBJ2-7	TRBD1	TGCAGCGTTGGGGACAGGAGCTCCTACGAGCAGTACTTC	CSVGDRSSYEQYF
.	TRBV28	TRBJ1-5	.	TGTGCCAGCGGTCAGCAGCCCCAGCATTTT	CASGQQPQHF
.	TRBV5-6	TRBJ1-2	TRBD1	TGTGCCAGCAGCTCATGGACAGGGGCCCTCAATGGCTACACCTTC	CASSSWTGALNGYTF
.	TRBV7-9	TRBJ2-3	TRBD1	TGTGCCAGCAGCGCTCGGGACAGTTCAGATACGCAGTATTTT	CASSARDSSDTQYF
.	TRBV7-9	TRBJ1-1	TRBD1	TGTGCCAGCAGCTTTTCGGCAGGGGGGCTAGCGGACACTGAAGCTTTCTTT	CASSFSAGGLADTEAFF
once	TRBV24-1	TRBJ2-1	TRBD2	TGTGCCACCAGTGATTTTAAGACTAGCGGACTCTACAATGAGCAGTTCTTC	CATSDFKTSGLYNEQFF
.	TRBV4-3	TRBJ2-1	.	TGCGCCAGCAGCATTCGGCCGGGACACCTAATCGATGAGCAGTTCTTC	CASSIRPGHLIDEQFF
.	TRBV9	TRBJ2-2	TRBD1	TGTGCCAGCAGCTTGGGGACAGGGGGCGGCGGGGAGCTGTTTTTT	CASSLGTGGGGELFF
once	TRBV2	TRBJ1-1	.	TGTGCCAGCAGCCTACTGAGGGACACTGAAGCTTTCTTT	CASSLLRDTEAFF
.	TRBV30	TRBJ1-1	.	TGTGCCTGGAGTGTAAATCATAGGGGCACTGAAGCTTTCTTT	CAWSVNHRGTEAFF
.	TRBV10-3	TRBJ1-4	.	TGTGCCATCAGCTCGACAGCCAATGAAAAACTGTTTTTT	CAISSTANEKLFF
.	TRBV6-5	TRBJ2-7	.	TGTGCCAGCAGAAGGGAGAAAACAGGTGTCTACGAGCAGTACTTC	CASRREKTGVYEQYF
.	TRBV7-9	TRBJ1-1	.	TGTGCCAGCAGCGTAACAGGCACTGAAGCTTTCTTT	CASSVTGTEAFF
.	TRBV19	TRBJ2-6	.	TGTGCCAGTAGCCCCGGTCCCTCTGGGGCCAACGTCCTGACTTTC	CASSPGPSGANVLTF
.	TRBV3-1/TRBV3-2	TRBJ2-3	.	TGTGCCAGCGGACAGATCACAGATACGCAGTATTTT	CASGQITDTQYF
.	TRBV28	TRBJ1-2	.	TGTGCCAGTCGGGACCCTCTTAACTATGGCTACACCTTC	CASRDPLNYGYTF
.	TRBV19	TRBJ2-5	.	TGTGCCAGTAGTATAGGGGCAACTTTTAGAGGGGAGACCCAGTACTTC	CASSIGATFRGETQYF
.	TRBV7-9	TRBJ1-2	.	TGTGCCAGCACCCTAATTAAGACGGGGATTGGCTACACCTTC	CASTLIKTGIGYTF
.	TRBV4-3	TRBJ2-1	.	TGCGCCAGCAGCCAAGGAGAGAGCTCCTACAATGAGCAGTTCTTC	CASSQGESSYNEQFF
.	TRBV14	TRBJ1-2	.	TGTGCCAGCAGGCCGGACTCCTACGAGCGGTACACCTTC	CASRPDSYERYTF
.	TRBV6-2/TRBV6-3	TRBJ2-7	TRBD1	TGTGCCAGCAGTTCACAGGGGAACGAGCAGTACTTC	CASSSQGNEQYF
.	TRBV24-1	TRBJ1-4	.	TGTGCCACCAGTCTAGGGGGTGCAACTAATGAAAAACTGTTTTTT	CATSLGGATNEKLFF
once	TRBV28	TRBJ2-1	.	TGTGCCAGCACCCCAGGAGACAATGAGCAGTTCTTC	CASTPGDNEQFF
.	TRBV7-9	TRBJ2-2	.	TGTGCCAGCAGAAACACCGGGGAGCTGTTTTTT	CASRNTGELFF
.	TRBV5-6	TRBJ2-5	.	TGTGCCAGCAGCTTTATACAGCAAGAGACCCAGTACTTC	CASSFIQQETQYF
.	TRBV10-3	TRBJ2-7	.	TGTGCCATCAGTAACAAGAACGGCTACGAGCAGTACTTC	CAISNKNGYEQYF
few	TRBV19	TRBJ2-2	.	TGTGCCAGTAAAGATCAGGGGTGGAGCGGGGAGCTGTTTTTT	CASKDQGWSGELFF
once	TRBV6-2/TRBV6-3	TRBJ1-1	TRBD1	TGTGCCAGCAGTACCCGACAGGGCTCCAACACTGAAGCTTTCTTT	CASSTRQGSNTEAFF
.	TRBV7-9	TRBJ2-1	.	TGTGCCAGCAGCGACAAGGCCGCCGGAGGGGGGAATGAGCAGTTCTTC	CASSDKAAGGGNEQFF
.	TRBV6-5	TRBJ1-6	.	TGTGCCAGCAGTTTGCGGAATGATAATTCACCCCTCCACTTT	CASSLRNDNSPLHF
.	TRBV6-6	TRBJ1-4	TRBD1	TGTGCCAGCAGACCCGGGACAGGGAATGAAAAACTGTTTTTT	CASRPGTGNEKLFF
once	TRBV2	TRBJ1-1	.	TGTGCCAGCAGCGCCACAGGAGCCAGTGAAGCTTTCTTT	CASSATGASEAFF
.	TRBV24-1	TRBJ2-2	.	TGTGCCACCAGTGATTCGAGGTTCACCGGGGAGCTGTTTTTT	CATSDSRFTGELFF
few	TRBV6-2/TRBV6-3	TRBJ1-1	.	TGTGCCAGCAGTTACTCGTTGGGGGGCACTGAAGCTTTCTTT	CASSYSLGGTEAFF
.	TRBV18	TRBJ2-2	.	TGTGCCAGCTCACCTCGTGCGAACACCGGGGAGCTGTTTTTT	CASSPRANTGELFF
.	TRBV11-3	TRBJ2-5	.	TGTGCCAGCAGCTTAGTTGTTGGGGAGACCCAGTACTTC	CASSLVVGETQYF
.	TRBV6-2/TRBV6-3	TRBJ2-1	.	TGTGCCAGCAGTGACTCCTTGGAAAATGAGCAGTTCTTC	CASSDSLENEQFF
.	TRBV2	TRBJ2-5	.	TGTGCCAGCAGTGAGGATCGGGAGACCCAGTACTTC	CASSEDRETQYF
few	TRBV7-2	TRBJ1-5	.	TGTGCCAGCACCGAGCTTAGCGTACAGGGATTTCAGCCCCAGCATTTT	CASTELSVQGFQPQHF
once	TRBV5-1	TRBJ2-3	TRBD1	TGCGCCAGCAGCTTAACAGGGGGCCGAGGCACAGATACGCAGTATTTT	CASSLTGGRGTDTQYF
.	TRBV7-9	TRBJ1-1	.	TGTGCCAGCAGCCCTCCAGGGACCGCCGAAGCTTTCTTT	CASSPPGTAEAFF